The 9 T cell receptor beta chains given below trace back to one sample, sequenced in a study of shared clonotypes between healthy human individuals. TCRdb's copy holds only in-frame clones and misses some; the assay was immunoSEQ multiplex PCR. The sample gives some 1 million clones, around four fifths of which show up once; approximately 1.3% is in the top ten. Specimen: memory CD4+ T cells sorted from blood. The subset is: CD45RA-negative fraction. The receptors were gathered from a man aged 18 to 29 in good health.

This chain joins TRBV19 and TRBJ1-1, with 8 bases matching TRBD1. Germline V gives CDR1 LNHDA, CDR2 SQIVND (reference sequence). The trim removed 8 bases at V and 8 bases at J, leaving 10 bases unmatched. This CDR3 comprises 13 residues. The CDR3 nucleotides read TGTGCCAGTGGTAAGACAGGGGAGGGCGAAGCTTTCTTT. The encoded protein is CASGKTGEGEAFF.

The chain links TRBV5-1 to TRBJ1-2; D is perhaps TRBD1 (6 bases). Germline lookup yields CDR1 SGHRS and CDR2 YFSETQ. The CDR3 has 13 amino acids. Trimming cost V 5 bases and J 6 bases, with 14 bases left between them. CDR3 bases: TGCGCCAGCAGGCCCGAGGGGGGCGATGGCTACACCTTC. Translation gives CASRPEGGDGYTF.

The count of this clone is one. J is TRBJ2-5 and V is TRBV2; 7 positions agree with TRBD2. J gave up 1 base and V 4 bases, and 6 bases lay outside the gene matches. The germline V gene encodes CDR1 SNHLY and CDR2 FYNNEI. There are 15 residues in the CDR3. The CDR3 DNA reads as TGTGCCAGCAGTGGATCCAGCGGGGTCCAAGAGACCCAGTACTTC. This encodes CASSGSSGVQETQYF.

The CDR3 region is CASYPPGQGTEAFF. CDR3 bases: TGTGCCAGTTACCCCCCGGGACAGGGCACTGAAGCTTTCTTT. The chain links TRBV7-8 to TRBJ1-1; 9 nucleotides agree with TRBD1. The CDR3 has 14 residues. Germline V gene lookup returns CDR1 SGHVS and CDR2 FQNEAQ. V shed 9 bases and J 4 bases; nucleotides not matched to a gene: 9.

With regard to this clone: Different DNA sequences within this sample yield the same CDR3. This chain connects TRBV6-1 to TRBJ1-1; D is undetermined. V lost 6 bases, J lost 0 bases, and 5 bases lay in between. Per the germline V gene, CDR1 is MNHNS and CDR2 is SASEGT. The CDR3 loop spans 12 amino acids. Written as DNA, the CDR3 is TGTGCCAGCAGCTACTTGAACACTGAAGCTTTCTTT. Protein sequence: CASSYLNTEAFF.

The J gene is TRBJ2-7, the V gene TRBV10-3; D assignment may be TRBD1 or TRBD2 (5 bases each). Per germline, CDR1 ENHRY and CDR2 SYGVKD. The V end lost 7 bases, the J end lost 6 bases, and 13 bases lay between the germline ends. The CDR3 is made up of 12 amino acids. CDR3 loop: CAITGTYGEQYF. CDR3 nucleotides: TGTGCCATCACGGGGACCTATGGCGAGCAGTACTTC.

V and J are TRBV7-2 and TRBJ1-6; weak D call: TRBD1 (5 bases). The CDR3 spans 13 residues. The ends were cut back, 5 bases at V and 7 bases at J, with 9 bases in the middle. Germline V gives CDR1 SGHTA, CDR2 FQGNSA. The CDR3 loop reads CASSTRQNSPLHF. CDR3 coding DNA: TGTGCCAGCAGCACCCGACAGAATTCACCCCTCCACTTT.

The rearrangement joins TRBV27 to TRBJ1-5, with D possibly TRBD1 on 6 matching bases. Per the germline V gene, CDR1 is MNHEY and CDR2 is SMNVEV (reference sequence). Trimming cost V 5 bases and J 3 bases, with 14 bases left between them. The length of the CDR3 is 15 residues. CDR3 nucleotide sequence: TGTGCCAGCAGTACGTGGACAGTGCCCAATCAGCCCCAGCATTTT. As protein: CASSTWTVPNQPQHF.

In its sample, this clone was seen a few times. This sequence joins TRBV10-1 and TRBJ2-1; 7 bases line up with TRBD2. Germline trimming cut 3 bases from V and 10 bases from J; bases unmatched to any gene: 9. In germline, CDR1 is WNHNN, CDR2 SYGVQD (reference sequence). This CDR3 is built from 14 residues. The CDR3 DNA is TGCGCCAGCAGTGAAGGTAGCGGGTTGCGCGAGCAGTTCTTC. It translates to CASSEGSGLREQFF.